This TCR beta chain was identified in a study of T cells after posttransplantation cyclophosphamide. Study-level results: Donor CD8+ memory clones often dominated recipient blood repertoires at later times. Skin or GI-infiltrating T cells shared few TRB sequences with blood.

TCRdb's table, derived via immunoSEQ multiplex PCR, lists solely in-frame clones and lacks some. Singletons are absent from the sample, which has some 37,000 clones. This CDR3 spans 14 amino acids. Germline CDR1 reads SGDLS; CDR2 reads YYNGEE. V was clipped by 1 base and J by 0 bases, with 4 bases between them. To note about this clone: No antigen is known for it.

The sequence came from a girl aged 10-17 years in good health, CMV-negative, and a related stem cell transplant donor. The rearrangement links TRBV9 to TRBJ1-4, with unresolved D. Sequencing was done on a sample of PBMCs. CDR3 DNA sequence: TGTGCCAGCAGCGTAAGAGCAACTAATGAAAAACTGTTTTTT. It specifies CASSVRATNEKLFF.